The 26 T cell receptor beta chains below all came from one sample that was sequenced in a study of PD-L1 blockade in urothelial cancer. Assay used: immunoSEQ multiplex PCR; TCRdb lists only in-frame clones, some missing. The data hold 48,000 or so clones, with 70% to 90% observed a single time. Described time point: peripheral blood 6 weeks after treatment start. Sequencing was performed on PBMCs, taken around atezolizumab (anti-PD-L1) treatment. Source of these receptors: a man between 65 and 85 years old with urothelial cancer.

The chain recombines TRBV4-1 with TRBJ1-5; D unclear. V was pared by 2 bases and J by 1 base, with 9 bases between. This CDR3 comprises 15 residues. The V gene's germline CDR1 is MGHRA and CDR2 YSYEKL. In DNA, the CDR3 is TGCGCCAGCAGCCAAATTGCGGGCAGCAATCAGCCCCAGCATTTT. Amino acids: CASSQIAGSNQPQHF.

The chain employs TRBV19 and TRBJ2-7; no clear D. Germline V lookup: CDR1 LNHDA, CDR2 SQIVND (reference sequence). Trimming took 5 bases from V and 9 from J, leaving 11 bases between them. The CDR3 extends over 11 amino acids. The CDR3 nucleotides are TGTGCCAGTAGTGACGGAGTGTGGCAGTACTTC. Residues: CASSDGVWQYF.

This chain joins TRBV4-2 and TRBJ2-1, with TRBD2 matching 10 bases. CDR1 is LGHNA, CDR2 YNFKEQ, per germline. After removal of 3 bases from V and 6 bases from J, the junction contained 8 bases not matched to a gene. CDR3 length: 16 residues. The CDR3 region is CASSHPAGGPANEQFF. The CDR3 coding sequence is TGTGCCAGCAGCCATCCAGCGGGAGGGCCCGCCAATGAGCAGTTCTTC.

V is TRBV6-6 and J is TRBJ2-7; 8 bases fit TRBD2. After removal of 5 bases from V and 5 bases from J, the junction contained 8 bases not matched to a gene. The CDR3 is 14 amino acids. The germline V gene encodes CDR1 MNHNY and CDR2 SVGAGI (reference sequence). The CDR3 coding sequence is TGTGCCAGCAGTCAAACGGGAGGGGCGAACGAGCAGTACTTC. This codes for CASSQTGGANEQYF.

Details on this clone: At one end, the junction sequence differs from germline, possibly due to a read error. The chain links TRBV7-7 to TRBJ2-5; 7 positions match TRBD1. The CDR3 extends over 13 amino acids. Germline V gene lookup returns CDR1 SSHAT and CDR2 FNYEAQ (reference sequence). CDR3 residues: CASSSGQQETQYF. The CDR3 DNA is TGTGCTAGCAGCTCGGGACAGCAAGAGACCCAGTACTTC.

V and J are TRBV14 and TRBJ2-1; possible D gene TRBD2, 5 bases. V lost 6 bases and J lost 3, with 12 bases in between. This CDR3 is built from 14 residues. Germline V lookup: CDR1 SGHDN, CDR2 FVKESK. CDR3 in amino acids: CASSRAADYNEQFF. DNA of the CDR3: TGTGCCAGCAGTCGAGCGGCTGACTACAATGAGCAGTTCTTC.

The chain joins TRBV6-5 to TRBJ1-5, with 11 bases fitting TRBD1. J gave up 7 bases and V 6 bases, and 8 bases lay outside the gene matches. In germline, CDR1 is MNHEY, CDR2 SVGAGI. There are 15 residues in the CDR3. Written as DNA, the CDR3 is TGTGCCAGCAGGATGGACAGGGGGCGAGAGCAGCCCCAGCATTTT. It encodes CASRMDRGREQPQHF.

J is TRBJ1-2 and V is TRBV5-4; TRBD1 aligns across 9 bases. Germline V lookup: CDR1 SGHNT, CDR2 YYREEE (reference sequence). Trimming at V came to 5 bases and at J to 3 bases, leaving 11 bases not matched to a gene. This CDR3 comprises 16 residues. The CDR3 sequence is CASRSSRDRAYYGYTF. In DNA, the CDR3 is TGTGCCAGCAGAAGTTCCCGGGACAGGGCTTACTATGGCTACACCTTC.

The V and J genes are TRBV5-1 and TRBJ1-1, with TRBD1 matching over 8 bases. With V trimmed by 0 bases and J by 4 bases, 14 bases remained unmatched. There are 18 residues in the CDR3. CDR1 is SGHRS, CDR2 YFSETQ, per germline. The CDR3 is CASSLEAPGQEKGTEAFF. In nucleotides, the CDR3 is TGCGCCAGCAGCTTGGAAGCTCCGGGACAGGAGAAGGGCACTGAAGCTTTCTTT. Complete variable domain (other parts from reference TRBV5-1 and TRBJ1-1): KAGVTQTPRYLIKTRGQQVTLSCSPISGHRSVSWYQQTPGQGLQFLFEYFSETQRNKGNFPGRFSGRQFSNSRSEMNVSTLELGDSALYLCASSLEAPGQEKGTEAFFGQGTRLTVV.

The chain links TRBV28 to TRBJ2-5; weak D call: TRBD1 (6 bases). V was trimmed by 4 bases and J by 6 bases, leaving 18 bases between them. Germline assignment: CDR1 MDHEN and CDR2 SYDVKM. CDR3 length: 15 amino acids. Here the CDR3 reads CASSSGQSPSKTQYF. In nucleotides, the CDR3 is TGTGCCAGCAGTTCCGGACAGTCCCCTTCTAAGACCCAGTACTTC.

This clone was detected only once. The V gene is TRBV2, the J gene TRBJ2-1; tentatively, D is TRBD2 (5 bases). The CDR3 sequence is 13 residues long. Germline loops: CDR1 SNHLY, CDR2 FYNNEI. V dropped 7 bases and J dropped 8 bases, with 15 bases sitting between them. The CDR3: CASIDTRADEQFF. The DNA of the CDR3 is TGTGCCAGCATAGATACTAGGGCCGATGAGCAGTTCTTC.

The genes are TRBV10-3 and TRBJ1-5, with TRBD1 as a possible D gene (5 bases). V dropped 2 bases and J dropped 3 bases, with 8 bases sitting between them. Germline V gene data show CDR1 as ENHRY and CDR2 as SYGVKD. The CDR3 totals 14 residues. The CDR3 nucleotides are TGTGCCATCAGTGAGAGCAGGGACAATCAGCCCCAGCATTTT. It yields the protein CAISESRDNQPQHF.

The rearrangement joins TRBV6-4 to TRBJ1-1; the match to TRBD1 covers 10 bases. Germline V gene data show CDR1 as MRHNA and CDR2 as SNTAGT. The length of the CDR3 is 14 residues. V dropped 9 bases and J dropped 6; count of bases not matched to a gene: 10. CDR3 sequence (DNA): TGTGCCAGGCTTCTTGACAGGGGGCCGGCTGAAGCTTTCTTT. Translated, it gives CARLLDRGPAEAFF.

This clone was found a few times. The CDR3 region is CASSSPGETSGTYNEQFF. CDR3 coding DNA: TGTGCCAGCAGTTCCCCAGGCGAAACTAGCGGAACTTACAATGAGCAGTTCTTC. The chain uses TRBV28 and TRBJ2-1, with 8 bases fitting TRBD2. Germline assignment: CDR1 MDHEN and CDR2 SYDVKM. The V gene end was trimmed by 4 bases and the J gene end by 4 bases; junction bases not matched to a gene: 15. The CDR3 has 18 residues.

The CDR3 sequence is CASNHGTGEQYF. The CDR3, as DNA: TGTGCCAGCAACCATGGGACTGGGGAGCAGTACTTC. The genes are TRBV4-2 and TRBJ2-7; maybe TRBD2 (6 bases). V was shortened by 7 bases and J by 7 bases, with 14 bases between the two germline ends. CDR1 and CDR2 from the germline V gene are LGHNA and YNFKEQ. The length of the CDR3 is 12 residues.

This clone has only one observation. The J gene is TRBJ2-2, the V gene TRBV5-4, with TRBD2 identical over 10 bases. The V gene's germline CDR1 is SGHNT and CDR2 YYREEE (reference sequence). The CDR3 has 17 amino acids. Trimming removed 7 bases from V and 6 bases from J; junction bases left unmatched: 15. The CDR3 sequence is CASLGSSSGRRAGELFF. The CDR3 nucleotides are TGTGCCAGCTTAGGAAGTTCTAGCGGGAGACGCGCCGGGGAGCTGTTTTTT.

This chain joins TRBV7-9 and TRBJ2-7; TRBD1 matches at 9 bases. The CDR3 contains 16 residues. Trimming removed 3 bases from V and 7 bases from J; junction bases left unmatched: 13. Germline assignment: CDR1 SEHNR and CDR2 FQNEAQ (reference sequence). The CDR3 DNA sequence: TGTGCCAGCAGCTTTACTCCGGGACAGGGAAACGGGGAGCAGTACTTC. Encoded protein: CASSFTPGQGNGEQYF.

The chain couples TRBV7-3 to TRBJ2-7; a possible D gene is TRBD1 (6 bases). The CDR3 consists of 13 residues. The germline V and J ends were trimmed by 5 bases and 3 bases, with 11 bases remaining between them. Germline loops: CDR1 SGHTA, CDR2 FQGTGA. In DNA form, the CDR3 reads TGTGCCAGCAGCATCGACAGGAGCTACGAGCAGTACTTC. Encoded protein: CASSIDRSYEQYF.

The chain combines TRBV5-4 with TRBJ2-2, with TRBD2 matching 7 bases. The CDR3 runs 16 residues. V was pared by 0 bases and J by 1 base, with 3 bases of the junction left unmatched. Looked up from germline, CDR1 is SGHNT and CDR2 is YYREEE (reference sequence). The CDR3 nucleotides read TGTGCCAGCAGCTTGGCTCCGGGAGGGAACACCGGGGAGCTGTTTTTT. Residues: CASSLAPGGNTGELFF.

The rearrangement uses TRBV5-1 and TRBJ2-1; TRBD2 agrees at 7 bases. V lost 4 bases to trimming and J lost 0 bases; unmatched junction nucleotides: 7. The germline gives CDR1 SGHRS, CDR2 YFSETQ. CDR3 length equals 16 residues. As DNA, the CDR3 is TGCGCCAGCAGCCCCCTAGCGGAGCGCTCCTACAATGAGCAGTTCTTC. Translation: CASSPLAERSYNEQFF.

The chain links TRBV19 to TRBJ2-7; TRBD1 might be the D (5 bases). Germline V gene sequence: CDR1 LNHDA, CDR2 SQIVND (reference sequence). The CDR3 consists of 14 residues. Trimming left V 4 bases short and J 6 bases short, with 16 bases between. The DNA of the CDR3 is TGTGCCAGTAGTAAGGGGCCTGCAACCCTCGAGCAGTACTTC. As protein: CASSKGPATLEQYF.

This chain joins TRBV15 and TRBJ1-4; possibly TRBD1 for D (6 bases). The V and J ends lost 1 base and 7 bases respectively, with 13 bases between them. There are 15 residues in the CDR3. CDR1 and CDR2 (germline): LNHNV, YYDKDF (reference sequence). As DNA, the CDR3 is TGTGCCACCAGCAGAGGAGGTGACAGGTTTGAAAAACTGTTTTTT. This translates into CATSRGGDRFEKLFF. Full variable domain (rest looked up from reference TRBV15 and TRBJ1-4): DAMVIQNPRYQVTQFGKPVTLSCSQTLNHNVMYWYQQKSSQAPKLLFHYYDKDFNNEADTPDNFQSRRPNTSFCFLDIRSPGLGDTAMYLCATSRGGDRFEKLFFGSGTQLSVL.

This clone was observed a single time. The CDR3 DNA reads as TGCGCCAGCAGCCAAACAGGTTACACTGAAGCTTTCTTT. Translated: CASSQTGYTEAFF. The chain has TRBV4-1 and TRBJ1-1; D might be TRBD1 (5 bases). CDR3 size: 13 residues. CDR1 is MGHRA and CDR2 is YSYEKL in the germline V gene. Trimming left V 2 bases short and J 3 bases short, with 7 bases between.

The V call is TRBV9, the J call TRBJ2-1, with 9 bases fitting TRBD2. Trimming cost V 3 bases and J 4 bases; bases outside gene matches: 8. The CDR3 is 16 residues long. The germline gives CDR1 SGDLS, CDR2 YYNGEE. The DNA for the CDR3 is TGTGCCAGCAGCGCGGGACTAGCCCGGAGATACAATGAGCAGTTCTTC. The encoded protein is CASSAGLARRYNEQFF.

V usage is TRBV5-4 and J usage is TRBJ2-3; TRBD2 matches at 14 bases. With 3 bases clipped from V and 5 bases from J, the junction kept 5 bases outside the gene matches. The CDR3 covers 16 residues. Germline V gene sequence: CDR1 SGHNT, CDR2 YYREEE (reference sequence). CDR3 in amino acids: CASSWGTSGSLDTQYF. The CDR3 DNA follows: TGTGCCAGCAGCTGGGGGACTAGCGGGAGTTTAGATACGCAGTATTTT.

The chain carries TRBV5-1 and TRBJ2-7; TRBD1 matches 8 bases. The V gene's germline CDR1 is SGHRS and CDR2 YFSETQ. After removal of 2 bases from V and 4 bases from J, the junction contained 5 bases not matched to a gene. The CDR3 totals 14 residues. The CDR3 DNA sequence: TGCGCCAGCAGCTTAGGACAGGGTGGGTACGAGCAGTACTTC. Translated, it gives CASSLGQGGYEQYF.